The next 28 T cell receptor beta chains were all read from a single sample in a study of T cell changes during pregnancy in multiple sclerosis. TCRdb's table, derived via immunoSEQ multiplex PCR, lists solely in-frame clones and lacks some. The repertoire consists of 41,000 or so clones, with 90% to 95% occurring once and the leading ten covering 6.5% to 8.5%. This specimen consisted of CD8+ T cells from peripheral blood mononuclear cells, obtained in the third trimester of pregnancy. These receptors were obtained from a female donor with multiple sclerosis, enrolled in a pregnancy study.

The chain employs TRBV6-5 and TRBJ2-2; D unresolved. Per the germline V gene, CDR1 is MNHEY and CDR2 is SVGAGI. V was clipped by 2 bases and J by 0 bases, with 7 bases between them. CDR3 length equals 15 residues. CDR3 bases: TGTGCCAGCAGTTACGAGACTTCGAACACCGGGGAGCTGTTTTTT. Amino acid sequence: CASSYETSNTGELFF.

The gene calls are TRBV6-5 and TRBJ2-7; D perhaps matches TRBD2 (7 bases). This CDR3 comprises 14 residues. V was trimmed by 2 bases and J by 2 bases, leaving 10 bases between them. Germline V gene lookup returns CDR1 MNHEY and CDR2 SVGAGI. CDR3 amino acids: CASSYRGGTYEQYF. The CDR3 DNA is TGTGCCAGCAGTTACAGGGGGGGGACCTACGAGCAGTACTTC.

This clone was recorded once. This chain joins TRBV19 and TRBJ1-5; possibly TRBD1 for D (5 bases). The CDR3 sequence is 14 residues long. V dropped 6 bases and J dropped 2 bases, with 11 bases sitting between them. CDR1 and CDR2 (germline): LNHDA, SQIVND (reference sequence). The CDR3 DNA reads as TGTGCCAGTAGGGGGCAGTACCGCAATCAGCCCCAGCATTTT. Encoded protein: CASRGQYRNQPQHF.

The chain couples TRBV5-6 to TRBJ2-1; 7 bases fit TRBD2. Trimming removed 0 bases from V and 5 bases from J; junction bases left unmatched: 11. The germline gives CDR1 SGHDT, CDR2 YYEEEE. This CDR3 spans 17 amino acids. The DNA of the CDR3 is TGTGCCAGCAGCTTGGGAGGCGGGAGAGCCAACAACAATGAGCAGTTCTTC. It codes for CASSLGGGRANNNEQFF.

This chain connects TRBV28 to TRBJ1-1; 8 bases agree with TRBD1. The CDR3 has 14 amino acids. V dropped 5 bases and J dropped 4; count of bases not matched to a gene: 6. CDR1 and CDR2 (germline): MDHEN, SYDVKM. CDR3 sequence (DNA): TGTGCCAGCAGTGAGACAGGGGTGAGCACTGAAGCTTTCTTT. This sequence encodes CASSETGVSTEAFF.

The chain joins TRBV9 to TRBJ2-3, with TRBD1 identical over 11 bases. Looked up from germline, CDR1 is SGDLS and CDR2 is YYNGEE. The length of the CDR3 is 15 residues. V lost 3 bases, J lost 5 bases, and 5 bases stayed unmatched. The CDR3 region is CASSAGTGGIDTQYF. In nucleotides, the CDR3 is TGTGCCAGCAGCGCCGGGACAGGGGGGATAGATACGCAGTATTTT.

V and J are TRBV16 and TRBJ1-5; D not certain. This CDR3 has 13 amino acids. Trimming cost V 3 bases and J 6 bases, with 9 bases left between them. Germline V gene sequence: CDR1 KGHSY, CDR2 FQNENV. The chain's CDR3 is CASSHGSGQPQHF. The CDR3, as DNA: TGTGCCAGCAGCCACGGGAGCGGTCAGCCCCAGCATTTT. Drawing the rest from reference TRBV16 and TRBJ1-5, the complete variable domain is GEEVAQTPKHLVRGEGQKAKLYCAPIKGHSYVFWYQQVLKNEFKFLISFQNENVFDETGMPKERFSAKCLPNSPCSLEIQATKLEDSAVYFCASSHGSGQPQHFGDGTRLSIL.

The V gene is TRBV15, the J gene TRBJ2-1; D gene uncertain. The germline gives CDR1 LNHNV, CDR2 YYDKDF (reference sequence). V was clipped by 0 bases and J by 0 bases, with 12 bases between them. CDR3 length equals 17 residues. The CDR3 here is CATSRDLLPSSYNEQFF. In nucleotides, the CDR3 is TGTGCCACCAGCAGAGATCTTCTCCCTAGCTCCTACAATGAGCAGTTCTTC.

This clone was observed a single time. The chain links TRBV25-1 to TRBJ2-1; the match to TRBD2 covers 11 bases. The CDR3 has 15 residues. Germline V gene lookup returns CDR1 MGHDK and CDR2 SYGVNS. The V and J ends lost 7 bases and 0 bases, in that order; junction bases with no gene match: 2. CDR3 sequence: CASIAGGSSYNEQFF. Here the CDR3 DNA reads TGTGCCAGCATAGCGGGAGGGAGCTCCTACAATGAGCAGTTCTTC.

The chain joins TRBV19 to TRBJ2-5, with 11 bases lining up with TRBD1. V lost 3 bases to trimming and J lost 5 bases; unmatched junction nucleotides: 5. The CDR3 is made up of 15 amino acids. The germline V gene has CDR1 LNHDA and CDR2 SQIVND (reference sequence). The CDR3 DNA is TGTGCCAGTAGTATCCGGGACAGGGGGACGGAGACCCAGTACTTC. It is translated as CASSIRDRGTETQYF.

The CDR3 sequence is CASSEAQGLAKNIQYF. The CDR3, as DNA: TGCGCCAGCAGTGAGGCTCAGGGTCTAGCCAAAAACATTCAGTACTTC. The V and J genes are TRBV10-1 and TRBJ2-4; TRBD1 is a possible D gene (5 bases). The germline gives CDR1 WNHNN, CDR2 SYGVQD (reference sequence). Trimming pared 2 bases from V and 0 bases from J, leaving 11 bases between. This CDR3 region has 16 residues.

This clone was seen a handful of times. The rearrangement links TRBV7-8 to TRBJ1-2; possible D gene TRBD1, 5 bases. CDR1 is SGHVS, CDR2 FQNEAQ, per germline. V lost 1 base and J 5 bases, leaving 17 bases between the germline ends. This CDR3 contains 16 residues. CDR3 nucleotides: TGTGCCAGCAGCTTAGGTTCCCGGGGGAACCCATATGGCTACACCTTC. This encodes CASSLGSRGNPYGYTF.

CDR3 amino acids: CASSLQSGERTEQFF. In DNA, the CDR3 is TGTGCCAGCAGTTTACAATCGGGGGAGCGGACTGAGCAGTTCTTC. V and J are TRBV28 and TRBJ2-1, with D possibly matching TRBD2 (6 bases). The CDR3 extends over 15 amino acids. Germline lookup yields CDR1 MDHEN and CDR2 SYDVKM. V was pared by 2 bases and J by 9 bases, with 17 bases between.

This rearrangement joins TRBV15 to TRBJ1-2; D call uncertain. This CDR3 spans 16 amino acids. Germline CDR1 is LNHNV and CDR2 is YYDKDF (reference sequence). The V end was cut by 7 bases, the J end by 3 bases, with 21 bases between. The DNA for the CDR3 is TGTGCCACCACCGACATGATCGGGAATCACCACTATGGCTACACCTTC. It is translated as CATTDMIGNHHYGYTF.

The J gene is TRBJ1-2, the V gene TRBV6-4; 10 bases are a match to TRBD1. This CDR3 region has 15 residues. Per germline, CDR1 MRHNA and CDR2 SNTAGT. Trimming at V came to 3 bases and at J to 4 bases, leaving 5 bases not matched to a gene. The CDR3 sequence: CASSEGTGEFYGYTF. Written as DNA, the CDR3 is TGTGCCAGCAGTGAAGGGACAGGGGAATTCTATGGCTACACCTTC.

The rearrangement uses TRBV2 and TRBJ2-7, with TRBD1 identical over 10 bases. The CDR3 has 13 amino acids. Germline loops: CDR1 SNHLY, CDR2 FYNNEI. J lost 7 bases, V lost 6 bases, and 6 bases had no gene match. As DNA, the CDR3 is TGTGCCAGCAGGGGGGGGACAGGGGAGGAGCAGTACTTC. Translation gives CASRGGTGEEQYF.

This sequence joins TRBV5-6 and TRBJ2-7; D remains ambiguous. Trimming cost V 4 bases and J 1 base, with 15 bases left between them. This CDR3 has 15 residues. Germline values: CDR1 SGHDT, CDR2 YYEEEE. The CDR3 DNA is TGTGCCAGCAGCCATGGAGCGTTTGGGTCCTACGAGCAGTACTTC. Translation gives CASSHGAFGSYEQYF. Based on the CDR3 plus reference TRBV5-6 and TRBJ2-7, the full variable domain is DAGVTQSPTHLIKTRGQQVTLRCSPKSGHDTVSWYQQALGQGPQFIFQYYEEEERQRGNFPDRFSGHQFPNYSSELNVNALLLGDSALYLCASSHGAFGSYEQYFGPGTRLTVT.

On this clone itself: Distinct nucleotide sequences in the sample also encode this CDR3. The chain is built from TRBV28 and TRBJ2-5; 12 bases map to TRBD2. The V gene's germline CDR1 is MDHEN and CDR2 SYDVKM. J was trimmed by 5 bases and V by 5 bases; bases with no gene match: 3. This CDR3 comprises 14 residues. This CDR3 is CASSLAGGPETQYF. CDR3 DNA: TGTGCCAGCAGTCTAGCGGGAGGGCCGGAGACCCAGTACTTC.

In DNA form, the CDR3 reads TGTGCCTGGAGTAAGGGGACTAGCGGGATTCTGAGCTCCTACGAGCAGTACTTC. As protein: CAWSKGTSGILSSYEQYF. The chain links TRBV30 to TRBJ2-7; 13 nucleotides align to TRBD2. J was trimmed by 0 bases and V by 2 bases; bases with no gene match: 10. Germline V gives CDR1 GTSNPN, CDR2 SVGIG (reference sequence). The CDR3 loop spans 18 amino acids.

The rearrangement uses TRBV7-7 and TRBJ2-3, with D possibly matching TRBD2 (6 bases). V was trimmed by 1 base and J by 7 bases, leaving 15 bases between them. The CDR3 is 15 amino acids. The germline gives CDR1 SSHAT, CDR2 FNYEAQ (reference sequence). The DNA for the CDR3 is TGTGCCAGCAGCTTAGGGCAGGGAGGCTCAAATACGCAGTATTTT. Its translation is CASSLGQGGSNTQYF.

This clone appeared once. Here the CDR3 DNA reads TGTGCCAGTAGTATAGGAGTGGGGGGAGCCTACAATGAGCAGTTCTTC. Translated, it gives CASSIGVGGAYNEQFF. This chain joins TRBV19 and TRBJ2-1; the D gene is possibly TRBD2 (6 bases). V was cut by 1 base and J by 2 bases, with 12 bases left in between. Germline V CDR1 and CDR2: LNHDA, SQIVND (reference sequence). This CDR3 region has 16 residues.

This chain connects TRBV5-6 to TRBJ1-1; D remains unclear. Per germline, CDR1 SGHDT and CDR2 YYEEEE. CDR3 length: 14 amino acids. Trimming pared 0 bases from V and 4 bases from J, leaving 10 bases between. DNA for the CDR3: TGTGCCAGCAGCTTGGAGTTACGGGGCACTGAAGCTTTCTTT. This sequence encodes CASSLELRGTEAFF.

The rearrangement links TRBV4-2 to TRBJ1-1; no firm D call. This CDR3 is built from 15 residues. Germline V gene data show CDR1 as LGHNA and CDR2 as YNFKEQ. V lost 3 bases, J lost 1 base, and 12 bases lay in between. The CDR3 is CASSHMESANTEAFF. CDR3 in DNA: TGTGCCAGCAGCCATATGGAGTCGGCGAACACTGAAGCTTTCTTT.

In its sample, this clone ranks as medium-sized. Additional DNA sequences in this sample encode the identical CDR3. This chain uses TRBV7-2 with TRBJ1-5; D gene uncertain. Trimming stripped 1 base from V and 1 base from J, with 8 bases between. Germline V gives CDR1 SGHTA, CDR2 FQGNSA. This CDR3 has 15 residues. CDR3 protein: CASSLVTGSNQPQHF. In nucleotides, the CDR3 is TGTGCCAGCAGCTTAGTCACCGGGAGCAATCAGCCCCAGCATTTT.

The V and J genes are TRBV27 and TRBJ2-1; D remains unclear. Germline CDR1 MNHEY, CDR2 SMNVEV (reference sequence). The CDR3 runs 14 residues. The germline V and J ends were trimmed by 2 bases and 5 bases, with 10 bases remaining between them. The CDR3, as DNA: TGTGCCAGCAGTTTAGGCGGAGCTAACAATGAGCAGTTCTTC. It codes for CASSLGGANNEQFF.

This clone was seen a single time. V gene TRBV5-1 combines with J gene TRBJ2-3; 9 nucleotides line up with TRBD1. In germline, CDR1 is SGHRS, CDR2 YFSETQ. Germline trimming cut 4 bases from V and 5 bases from J; bases unmatched to any gene: 5. The CDR3 spans 14 residues. The CDR3, as DNA: TGCGCCAGCAGCGACCGGGACAGGGAAGATACGCAGTATTTT. Translating gives CASSDRDREDTQYF.

The chain has TRBV28 and TRBJ2-5; 7 nucleotides match TRBD2. With V trimmed by 6 bases and J by 7 bases, 11 bases remained unmatched. The CDR3 contains 14 residues. Germline V gene lookup returns CDR1 MDHEN and CDR2 SYDVKM. CDR3 in amino acids: CASSLLAEDGTQYF. CDR3 nucleotide sequence: TGTGCCAGCAGCCTTCTAGCGGAAGACGGGACCCAGTACTTC.

This clone was observed a single time. J is TRBJ2-1 and V is TRBV10-3; TRBD1 matches 8 bases. The V and J ends lost 6 bases and 2 bases, in that order; junction bases with no gene match: 3. The CDR3 covers 14 residues. Germline CDR1 is ENHRY and CDR2 is SYGVKD. As DNA, the CDR3 is TGTGCCATCAGGGGACAGGCCACCTACAATGAGCAGTTCTTC. Its translation: CAIRGQATYNEQFF.